This record looks at one T cell receptor (beta chain) sequence and its context. Germline V lookup: CDR1 SGHRS, CDR2 YFSETQ. This CDR3 is built from 17 residues. V was clipped by 4 bases and J by 0 bases; unmatched bases: 9. This entry comes from a study of blood T cell repertoires in COVID-19. Only in-frame clones appear in the TCRdb table, and some are missing; sequencing was by immunoSEQ multiplex PCR. The data show roughly 150,000 clones, approximately 78% seen once. The receptor's source is a woman aged 45-59 years who had recovered from COVID-19. The chain employs TRBV5-1 and TRBJ1-2; TRBD1 aligns across 10 bases. The sample comprised PBMCs or T cells enriched from blood (not recorded which). CDR3 protein: CASSGRDRGLPNYGYTF. Here the CDR3 DNA reads TGCGCCAGCAGCGGCCGGGACAGGGGCCTACCTAACTATGGCTACACCTTC.